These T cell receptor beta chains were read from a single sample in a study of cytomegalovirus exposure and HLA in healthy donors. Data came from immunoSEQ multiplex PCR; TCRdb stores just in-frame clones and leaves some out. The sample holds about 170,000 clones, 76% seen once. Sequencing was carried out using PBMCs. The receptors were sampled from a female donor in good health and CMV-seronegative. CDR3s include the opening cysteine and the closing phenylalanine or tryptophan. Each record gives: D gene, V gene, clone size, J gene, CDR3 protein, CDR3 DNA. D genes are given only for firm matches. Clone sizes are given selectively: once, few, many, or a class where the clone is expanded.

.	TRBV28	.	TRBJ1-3	CASSLPGGGGNTIYF	TGTGCCAGCAGTTTGCCGGGGGGCGGTGGAAACACCATATATTTT
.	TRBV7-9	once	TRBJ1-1	CASSLRLGGPLNTEAFF	TGTGCCAGCAGCTTAAGGCTCGGGGGGCCCCTGAACACTGAAGCTTTCTTT
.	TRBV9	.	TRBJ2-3	CASSVFISTDTQYF	TGTGCCAGCAGCGTATTTATTAGCACAGATACGCAGTATTTT
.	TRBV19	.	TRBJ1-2	CASSDQGYGYTF	TGTGCCAGTAGTGATCAGGGATATGGCTACACCTTC
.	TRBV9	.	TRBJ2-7	CASVPRETYEQYF	TGTGCCAGCGTACCCCGGGAGACCTACGAGCAGTACTTC
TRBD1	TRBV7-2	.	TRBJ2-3	CASSLRQGKTDTQYF	TGTGCCAGCAGCTTGAGACAGGGGAAGACAGATACGCAGTATTTT
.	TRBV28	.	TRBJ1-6	CASSPLAGGTPLHF	TGTGCCAGCAGCCCCCTCGCGGGGGGCACACCCCTCCACTTT
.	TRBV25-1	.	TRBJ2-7	CASSEFRAGYDEQYF	TGTGCCAGCAGTGAATTTCGGGCAGGGTACGACGAGCAGTACTTC
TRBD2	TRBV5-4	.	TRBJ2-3	CASSLGGSSGSTDTQYF	TGTGCCAGCAGCCTCGGAGGTTCTAGCGGGAGCACAGATACGCAGTATTTT
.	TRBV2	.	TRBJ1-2	CAGSQSYGYTF	TGTGCCGGGAGCCAGAGCTATGGCTACACCTTC
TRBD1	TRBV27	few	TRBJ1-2	CASSHKDRGLGYTF	TGTGCCAGCAGCCATAAAGACAGGGGGCTTGGCTACACCTTC
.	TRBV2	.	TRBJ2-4	CASSERALAKNIQYF	TGTGCCAGCAGTGAACGAGCTTTAGCCAAAAACATTCAGTACTTC
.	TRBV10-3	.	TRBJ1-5	CAISEGGGSEPQHF	TGTGCCATCAGTGAGGGGGGGGGTTCAGAGCCCCAGCATTTT
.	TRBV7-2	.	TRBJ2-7	CASSSLVAEQYF	TGTGCCAGCAGCTCCCTAGTCGCCGAGCAGTACTTC
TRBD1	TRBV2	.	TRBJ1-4	CASTRTGTNEKLFF	TGTGCCAGCACTAGGACAGGAACTAATGAAAAACTGTTTTTT
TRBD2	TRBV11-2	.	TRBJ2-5	CASSLGSGGAWETQYF	TGTGCCAGCAGCTTAGGGAGCGGGGGGGCCTGGGAGACCCAGTACTTC
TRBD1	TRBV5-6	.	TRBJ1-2	CASSHKLGQGPTYGYTF	TGTGCCAGCAGCCATAAATTAGGACAGGGACCCACTTATGGCTACACCTTC
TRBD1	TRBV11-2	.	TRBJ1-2	CASSPRQGVGGYGYTF	TGTGCCAGCAGCCCGCGACAGGGGGTAGGGGGGTATGGCTACACCTTC
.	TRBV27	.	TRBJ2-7	CASSHPQGLTYEQYF	TGTGCCAGCAGTCACCCCCAGGGACTGACCTACGAGCAGTACTTC
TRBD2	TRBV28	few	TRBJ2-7	CASTSGSFTYEQYF	TGTGCCAGTACTAGCGGGAGCTTTACCTACGAGCAGTACTTC
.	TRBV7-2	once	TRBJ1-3	CASSLAVFSGNTIYF	TGTGCCAGCAGCTTAGCCGTCTTCTCTGGAAACACCATATATTTT
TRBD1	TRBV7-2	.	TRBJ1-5	CASSTGDRQPQHF	TGTGCCAGCAGCACAGGGGATCGTCAGCCCCAGCATTTT
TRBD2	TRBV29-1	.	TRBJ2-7	CSAGLAGAYEQYF	TGCAGCGCTGGACTAGCGGGGGCCTACGAGCAGTACTTC
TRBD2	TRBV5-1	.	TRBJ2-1	CASSLSGGGSYNEQFF	TGCGCCAGCAGCCTATCGGGCGGGGGCTCCTACAATGAGCAGTTCTTC
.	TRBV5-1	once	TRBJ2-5	CASSLELQETQYF	TGCGCCAGCAGCTTGGAACTACAAGAGACCCAGTACTTC
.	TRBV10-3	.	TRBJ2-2	CAISETGLAQNTGELFF	TGTGCCATCAGTGAGACCGGGCTAGCGCAGAACACCGGGGAGCTGTTTTTT
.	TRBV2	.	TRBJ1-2	CASVGGALNYGYTF	TGTGCCAGCGTGGGGGGGGCCCTTAACTATGGCTACACCTTC
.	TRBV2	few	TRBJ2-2	CASRDWATGELFF	TGTGCCAGCAGGGACTGGGCGACCGGGGAGCTGTTTTTT
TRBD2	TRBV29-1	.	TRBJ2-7	CSASWTSGTYEQYF	TGCAGCGCCTCCTGGACTAGCGGGACCTACGAGCAGTACTTC
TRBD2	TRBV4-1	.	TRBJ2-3	CASSQVGLAGTDTQYF	TGCGCCAGCAGCCAAGTCGGACTAGCGGGCACAGATACGCAGTATTTT
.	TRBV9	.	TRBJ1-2	CASSPEAGGYTF	TGTGCCAGCAGCCCCGAGGCGGGGGGCTACACCTTC
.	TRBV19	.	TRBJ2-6	CASSIKFLGSSSSGANVLTF	TGTGCCAGTAGTATAAAGTTTTTGGGCAGCTCAAGCTCTGGGGCCAACGTCCTGACTTTC
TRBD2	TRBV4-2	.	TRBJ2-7	CASSQAGLAGGISYEQYF	TGTGCCAGCAGCCAAGCCGGACTAGCGGGGGGGATTAGCTACGAGCAGTACTTC
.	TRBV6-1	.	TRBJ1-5	CASGQRNQPQHF	TGTGCCAGCGGACAGCGCAATCAGCCCCAGCATTTT
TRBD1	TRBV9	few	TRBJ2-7	CASSVGATGFYEQYF	TGTGCCAGCAGCGTAGGAGCGACAGGGTTCTACGAGCAGTACTTC
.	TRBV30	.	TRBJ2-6	CALRQFLSGANGLTF	TGTGCCTTAAGACAGTTCCTCTCTGGGGCCAACGGCCTGACTTTC
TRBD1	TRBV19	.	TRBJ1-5	CARQGLNQPQHF	TGTGCCCGACAGGGCCTAAATCAGCCCCAGCATTTT
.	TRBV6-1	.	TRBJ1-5	CASSEVWGHQHF	TGTGCCAGCAGTGAAGTCTGGGGACACCAGCATTTT
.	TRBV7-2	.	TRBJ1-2	CASSQRPAGTRGWGYTF	TGTGCCAGCAGCCAAAGGCCGGCCGGGACAAGGGGATGGGGCTACACCTTC
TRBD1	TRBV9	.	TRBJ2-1	CASSGGQGSYNEQFF	TGTGCCAGCAGCGGAGGACAGGGCTCCTACAATGAGCAGTTCTTC
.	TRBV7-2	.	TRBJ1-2	CASSLVAQGGNYGYTF	TGTGCCAGCAGCTTAGTAGCCCAGGGTGGGAACTATGGCTACACCTTC
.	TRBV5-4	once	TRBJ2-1	CASSLVGRAPTYNEQFF	TGTGCCAGCAGCTTGGTGGGCAGGGCACCTACCTACAATGAGCAGTTCTTC
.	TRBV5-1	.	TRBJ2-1	CASSLDRENEQFF	TGCGCCAGCAGCTTGGACAGGGAGAATGAGCAGTTCTTC